Shown below are 29 T cell receptor beta chains from a single sample sequenced in a study of blood T cell repertoires in COVID-19. Profiling relied on immunoSEQ multiplex PCR, and the TCRdb table lists in-frame clones only, not all of them. The sample yields about 140,000 clones, 70% to 90% seen once. Source material: peripheral blood. These receptors all come from a woman aged 55-69 years with acute or convalescent COVID-19.

This clone was seen more than once but under ten times. This chain links TRBV28 with TRBJ2-7, with 10 bases aligning to TRBD1. The CDR3 sequence is 15 residues long. V was clipped by 4 bases and J by 4 bases; unmatched bases: 7. From germline, CDR1 is MDHEN and CDR2 SYDVKM. CDR3 in DNA: TGTGCCAGCAGTTCCCCGGGACAGGGGAAGTACGAGCAGTACTTC. Translation gives CASSSPGQGKYEQYF.

This clone was detected only once. The rearrangement links TRBV5-1 to TRBJ1-4; TRBD1 matches at 12 bases. V shed 5 bases and J 8 bases; nucleotides not matched to a gene: 4. Per germline, CDR1 SGHRS and CDR2 YFSETQ. There are 14 residues in the CDR3. The CDR3: CASSTGTGGEKLFF. As DNA, the CDR3 is TGCGCCAGCAGTACCGGGACAGGGGGCGAAAAACTGTTTTTT. The full variable domain, in which reference TRBV5-1 and TRBJ1-4 provide the parts outside the CDR3, is KAGVTQTPRYLIKTRGQQVTLSCSPISGHRSVSWYQQTPGQGLQFLFEYFSETQRNKGNFPGRFSGRQFSNSRSEMNVSTLELGDSALYLCASSTGTGGEKLFFGSGTQLSVL.

CDR3 sequence (DNA): TGTGCCAGCGGTATAGGGGGAGAGTCCTACGAGCAGTACTTC. Residues: CASGIGGESYEQYF. This chain uses TRBV6-5 with TRBJ2-7; tentative D call: TRBD1 (6 bases). The CDR3 has 14 amino acids. The germline V gene has CDR1 MNHEY and CDR2 SVGAGI. Trimming pared 8 bases from V and 1 base from J, leaving 15 bases between.

The chain combines TRBV4-1 with TRBJ1-2; D perhaps matches TRBD1 (5 bases). The CDR3 runs to 16 residues. V lost 4 bases to trimming and J lost 4 bases, with 19 bases between them. Germline assignment: CDR1 MGHRA and CDR2 YSYEKL. The CDR3 sequence is CASSLSQDARIYGYTF. The DNA for the CDR3 is TGCGCCAGCAGCCTATCACAGGACGCAAGGATCTATGGCTACACCTTC.

The chain has TRBV18 and TRBJ2-3; weak D call: TRBD1 (5 bases). CDR3 length: 16 residues. The germline gives CDR1 KGHSH, CDR2 LQKENI. The V end was cut by 2 bases, the J end by 7 bases, with 19 bases between. CDR3 region: CASSPSQGDLGHTQYF. The DNA for the CDR3 is TGTGCCAGCTCACCAAGCCAGGGTGATCTCGGGCATACGCAGTATTTT.

There are a few counts of this clone. The rearrangement uses TRBV9 and TRBJ2-1, with TRBD1 matching 9 bases. Germline loops: CDR1 SGDLS, CDR2 YYNGEE. The CDR3 is 17 residues long. J lost 6 bases, V lost 0 bases, and 10 bases had no gene match. As DNA, the CDR3 is TGTGCCAGCAGCGTAGTGGCCGGACAGGGGAATGGCAATGAGCAGTTCTTC. Its protein is CASSVVAGQGNGNEQFF.

The chain links TRBV3-1 (or the pseudogene TRBV3-2) to TRBJ2-3; D call uncertain. The CDR3 has 14 amino acids. Trimming cost V 4 bases and J 6 bases, with 14 bases left between them. Germline assignment: CDR1 LGHDT and CDR2 YNNKEL (reference sequence). CDR3 sequence reads: CASSPAGRRDTQYF. The CDR3 DNA is TGTGCCAGCAGCCCCGCCGGTCGGCGGGATACGCAGTATTTT.

This chain joins TRBV30 and TRBJ1-2, with D tentatively TRBD1 (6 bases). The CDR3 length is 12 residues. The germline V gene encodes CDR1 GTSNPN and CDR2 SVGIG (reference sequence). Trimming removed 7 bases from V and 6 bases from J, with 15 bases in between. The CDR3, as DNA: TGTGCCTTGTTAACACAGGGTGATGGCTACACCTTC. As protein: CALLTQGDGYTF.

This chain connects TRBV5-6 to TRBJ1-6; 7 bases line up with TRBD1. Germline V CDR1 and CDR2: SGHDT, YYEEEE. The CDR3 is 13 residues long. With 6 bases clipped from V and 10 bases from J, the junction kept 7 bases outside the gene matches. As DNA, the CDR3 is TGTGCCAGCACGGACAGGAGCTTCTCACCCCTCCACTTT. Translation gives CASTDRSFSPLHF.

This CDR3 is CASSPYRLGNTEAFF. In DNA, the CDR3 is TGTGCCAGCAGCCCGTACAGGCTTGGGAACACTGAAGCTTTCTTT. The chain joins TRBV3-1 (or the pseudogene TRBV3-2) to TRBJ1-1; D may be TRBD1 (5 bases). Trimming took off 4 bases at V and 1 base at J, with 13 bases between the two ends. CDR3 length: 15 residues. The germline gives CDR1 LGHDT, CDR2 YNNKEL (reference sequence).

This clone was detected a few times. The chain recombines TRBV7-3 with TRBJ2-3; D perhaps matches TRBD1 (5 bases). V was cut by 3 bases and J by 1 base, with 5 bases left in between. Per the germline V gene, CDR1 is SGHTA and CDR2 is FQGTGA. The CDR3 covers 13 residues. The CDR3, as DNA: TGTGCCAGCAGCTTCAGGGGCACAGATACGCAGTATTTT. Translated, it gives CASSFRGTDTQYF. Full variable domain (missing parts from reference TRBV7-3 and TRBJ2-3): GAGVSQTPSNKVTEKGKYVELRCDPISGHTALYWYRQSLGQGPEFLIYFQGTGAADDSGLPNDRFFAVRPEGSVSTLKIQRTERGDSAVYLCASSFRGTDTQYFGPGTRLTVL.

V is TRBV4-2 and J is TRBJ2-3; tentatively, D is TRBD1 (6 bases). The CDR3 length is 15 residues. Germline values: CDR1 LGHNA, CDR2 YNFKEQ. Trimming removed 1 base at V and 1 base at J, with 9 bases between. DNA of the CDR3: TGTGCCAGCAGCCAAGGGGGGCAACGCACAGATACGCAGTATTTT. Its protein product is CASSQGGQRTDTQYF.

The J gene is TRBJ2-3, the V gene TRBV7-2, with 8 bases fitting TRBD2. With 5 bases clipped from V and 0 bases from J, the junction kept 7 bases outside the gene matches. CDR1 is SGHTA and CDR2 is FQGNSA in the germline V gene. The CDR3 covers 16 residues. In DNA, the CDR3 is TGTGCCAGCAGCCCCTCCGGACTAGCTAGCACAGATACGCAGTATTTT. It encodes CASSPSGLASTDTQYF.

The chain recombines TRBV6-2 or TRBV6-3 with TRBJ2-6; D possibly corresponds to TRBD1 (7 bases). CDR3 length: 18 residues. The germline V and J ends were trimmed by 2 bases and 1 base, with 15 bases remaining between them. Looked up from germline, CDR1 is MNHEY and CDR2 is SVGEGT. DNA for the CDR3: TGTGCCAGCAGTTACCAGACAGGGAGGCTTTCTGGGGCCAACGTCCTGACTTTC. It translates to CASSYQTGRLSGANVLTF.

CDR3 nucleotide sequence: TGTGCCAGCAGTTTATTAGGGGACAGATCAGCCAAAAACATTCAGTACTTC. Protein: CASSLLGDRSAKNIQYF. V and J are TRBV27 and TRBJ2-4, with 7 positions matching TRBD1. Germline CDR1 MNHEY, CDR2 SMNVEV (reference sequence). The CDR3 is made up of 17 amino acids. V trimming: 1 base; J trimming: 0 bases; junction bases outside the gene matches: 6.

This clone came up once. The chain couples TRBV5-1 to TRBJ1-1, with a tentative D call TRBD1 (5 bases). This CDR3 has 13 residues. V dropped 5 bases and J dropped 7 bases, with 15 bases sitting between them. Germline lookup yields CDR1 SGHRS and CDR2 YFSETQ. As DNA, the CDR3 is TGCGCCAGCAGAAGGGGCGGACAAAATGAAGCTTTCTTT. Amino acids: CASRRGGQNEAFF.

The chain is built from TRBV18 and TRBJ2-3; D is unresolved. The V and J ends lost 2 bases and 4 bases respectively, with 16 bases between them. The germline V gene encodes CDR1 KGHSH and CDR2 LQKENI. The CDR3 totals 16 residues. The CDR3 here is CASSPTRQVLADTQYF. The CDR3 coding sequence is TGTGCCAGCTCACCAACTCGGCAGGTACTTGCAGATACGCAGTATTTT. Full variable domain (remainder filled in from reference TRBV18 and TRBJ2-3): NAGVMQNPRHLVRRRGQEARLRCSPMKGHSHVYWYRQLPEEGLKFMVYLQKENIIDESGMPKERFSAEFPKEGPSILRIQQVVRGDSAAYFCASSPTRQVLADTQYFGPGTRLTVL.

This chain joins TRBV9 and TRBJ2-3; D is undetermined. Germline V lookup: CDR1 SGDLS, CDR2 YYNGEE. V was pared by 0 bases and J by 6 bases, with 14 bases between. This CDR3 region has 15 residues. CDR3 sequence: CASSVAEGLGDTQYF. The CDR3 nucleotides read TGTGCCAGCAGCGTAGCGGAAGGCCTCGGGGATACGCAGTATTTT.

The rearrangement uses TRBV3-1 (or the pseudogene TRBV3-2) and TRBJ1-6, with D possibly matching TRBD1 (5 bases). The V gene lost 5 bases and the J gene lost 7 bases, with 12 bases spanning the gap. CDR1 and CDR2 (germline): LGHDT, YNNKEL (reference sequence). The CDR3 is 14 amino acids. The CDR3 nucleotides read TGTGCCAGCAGCAACGGGGGGGAAAATTCACCCCTCCACTTT. Translation: CASSNGGENSPLHF.

V gene TRBV9 combines with J gene TRBJ1-2, with D perhaps TRBD1 (6 bases). Germline loops: CDR1 SGDLS, CDR2 YYNGEE. This CDR3 is built from 11 residues. V lost 10 bases and J 5 bases, leaving 12 bases between the germline ends. This CDR3 reads CASWGLYGYTF. In nucleotides, the CDR3 is TGTGCCTCTTGGGGGCTTTATGGCTACACCTTC.

This chain uses TRBV18 with TRBJ2-1; 8 bases fit TRBD1. The CDR3 is made up of 14 amino acids. The V gene's germline CDR1 is KGHSH and CDR2 LQKENI. The V gene end was trimmed by 3 bases and the J gene end by 8 bases; junction bases not matched to a gene: 6. Here the CDR3 reads CASSPDRAVDEQFF. As DNA, the CDR3 is TGTGCCAGCTCACCGGACAGGGCTGTGGATGAGCAGTTCTTC.

This clone was seen only once. V and J are TRBV6-6 and TRBJ2-5; 11 bases fit TRBD1. Germline CDR1 MNHNY, CDR2 SVGAGI (reference sequence). V trimming: 4 bases; J trimming: 2 bases; junction bases outside the gene matches: 3. The CDR3 extends over 15 amino acids. CDR3 sequence (DNA): TGTGCCAGCAGTTTGGGGACAGGGGGGCAAGAGACCCAGTACTTC. This translates into CASSLGTGGQETQYF.

The chain uses TRBV11-2 and TRBJ2-2; possible D gene TRBD1, 5 bases. V lost 5 bases and J 5 bases, leaving 15 bases between the germline ends. CDR3 size: 15 residues. Per the germline V gene, CDR1 is SGHAT and CDR2 is FQNNGV. The chain's CDR3 is CASSPNGAKTGELFF. CDR3 DNA sequence: TGTGCCAGCAGCCCCAATGGGGCCAAAACCGGGGAGCTGTTTTTT. Combining the CDR3 with reference TRBV11-2 and TRBJ2-2 gives the whole variable domain EAGVAQSPRYKIIEKRQSVAFWCNPISGHATLYWYQQILGQGPKLLIQFQNNGVVDDSQLPKDRFSAERLKGVDSTLKIQPAKLEDSAVYLCASSPNGAKTGELFFGEGSRLTVL.

The table lists this clone with a count of one. This rearrangement joins TRBV4-1 to TRBJ2-5, with 8 bases matching TRBD2. CDR3 length equals 16 residues. V gave up 1 base and J gave up 4 bases; unmatched junction bases: 8. Per germline, CDR1 MGHRA and CDR2 YSYEKL. CDR3 residues: CASSQVVAGGVETQYF. The CDR3 region has the DNA TGCGCCAGCAGCCAAGTTGTTGCGGGGGGTGTAGAGACCCAGTACTTC.

The chain carries TRBV29-1 and TRBJ2-5, with no clear D. Trimming left V 6 bases short and J 4 bases short, with 15 bases between. CDR1 is SQVTM and CDR2 is ANQGSEA in the germline V gene. This CDR3 contains 13 residues. CDR3 sequence reads: CSVQAPFPETQYF. For the CDR3, the DNA is TGCAGCGTCCAGGCGCCTTTCCCAGAGACCCAGTACTTC.

This chain connects TRBV10-3 to TRBJ1-1, with 7 bases aligning to TRBD1. After removal of 5 bases from V and 0 bases from J, the junction contained 6 bases not matched to a gene. Germline V lookup: CDR1 ENHRY, CDR2 SYGVKD. The length of the CDR3 is 15 residues. The CDR3 nucleotides read TGTGCCATCAGTAACAACAGGGGCATGAACACTGAAGCTTTCTTT. Residues: CAISNNRGMNTEAFF.

The rearrangement joins TRBV7-8 to TRBJ1-1; 7 bases line up with TRBD1. This CDR3 comprises 16 residues. Germline-derived CDR1 and CDR2 are SGHVS and FQNEAQ. The V and J ends lost 5 bases and 4 bases, in that order; junction bases with no gene match: 13. The CDR3 here is CASSLGTARTGTEAFF. In DNA, the CDR3 is TGTGCCAGCAGCCTCGGGACAGCAAGGACGGGCACTGAAGCTTTCTTT.

The chain has TRBV6-2 or TRBV6-3 and TRBJ1-5; 7 bases agree with TRBD1. In germline, CDR1 is MNHEY, CDR2 SVGEGT. Losses at the gene ends were 5 bases for V and 4 bases for J; bases not matched to a gene: 8. This CDR3 region has 15 residues. Here the CDR3 reads CASSQGQVGNQPQHF. The DNA of the CDR3 is TGTGCCAGCAGTCAAGGACAGGTTGGAAATCAGCCCCAGCATTTT.

The chain is built from TRBV18 and TRBJ2-7; 10 bases are a match to TRBD2. CDR1 is KGHSH, CDR2 LQKENI, per germline. Unmatched junction bases numbered 8, after V lost 2 bases and J lost 4 bases. This CDR3 region has 16 residues. The CDR3: CASSPRNSGGIYEQYF. CDR3 DNA sequence: TGTGCCAGCTCACCAAGGAATAGCGGGGGGATTTACGAGCAGTACTTC.